This T cell receptor (beta chain) derives from a study of CD8+CD57+ T cells in acquired aplastic anemia. Study-wide context: An average of approximately 3.4 ug of DNA was obtained from sorted CD4+ and CD8+ cells.

The CDR3 covers 14 residues. CDR1 is KGHDR, CDR2 SFDVKD, per germline. V was cut by 4 bases and J by 4 bases, with 13 bases left in between. For sequencing, patients were chosen who had shown expansion of CD8+CD57+ cells by flow cytometry. Genomic DNA provided the template from which TCR beta VDJ and CDR3 profiles were obtained. In TCRdb, the reads were re-called with MiXCR into one record per CDR3 protein. The sample has around 290,000 distinct CDR3 sequences; under 60% are singletons. The TCR was taken from a human donor with aplastic anemia. Sequenced sample: sorted CD4+, CD8+, or CD8+CD57+ T cells (not recorded which) from PBMCs. The gene calls are TRBV24-1 and TRBJ2-7, with TRBD2 as a possible D gene (6 bases). The DNA for the CDR3 is TGTGCCACCAGTGAAGGAGGGGCCCCTTACGAGCAGTACTTC. It is translated as CATSEGGAPYEQYF.